This T cell receptor beta chain was identified in a study of circulating tumor DNA in untreated peripheral T-cell lymphoma. V lost 2 bases, J lost 5 bases, and 15 bases lay in between. CDR1 is ENHRY, CDR2 SYGVKD, per germline. The CDR3 sequence is 15 residues long. Study findings and constraints: In 76% of patients, tumor-specific clonotypes were identified.

TCRdb's table, derived via immunoSEQ multiplex PCR, lists solely in-frame clones and lacks some. The top ten clones hold about 28% of a sample with more than 9,000 clones, around 76% of them seen once. This tumor tissue came from a pretreatment baseline collection. About this clone itself: As yet, its antigen is unknown.

This rearrangement joins TRBV10-3 to TRBJ1-2; D unclear. The clonotype was recovered from a human donor with peripheral T-cell lymphoma. Sequenced material: tumor tissue. The CDR3 spells CAISEGVRRIYGYTF. The DNA for the CDR3 is TGTGCCATCAGTGAGGGGGTACGCCGGATTTATGGCTACACCTTC.